Presented here are 27 T cell receptor beta chains from one specimen sequenced in a study of OX40 agonist ivuxolimab in advanced cancers. The repertoire was sequenced with immunoSEQ multiplex PCR; TCRdb's copy has only in-frame clones and lacks some. The sample contains about 53,000 clones, around 87% of which appear only once. Sequencing used CD4+ or CD8+ T cells sorted from blood, obtained in a trial of the OX40 agonist ivuxolimab. The receptor source for this set is an adult with an advanced solid tumor such as melanoma, head and neck, liver or kidney cancer.

V usage is TRBV28 and J usage is TRBJ1-3; 7 bases are a match to TRBD1. This CDR3 contains 17 residues. The V gene's germline CDR1 is MDHEN and CDR2 SYDVKM. V was pared by 5 bases and J by 0 bases, with 10 bases of the junction left unmatched. Written as DNA, the CDR3 is TGTGCCAGCAGTCGCCACGGACAGGTTAGCTCTGGAAACACCATATATTTT. Encoded protein: CASSRHGQVSSGNTIYF.

The CDR3 spells CASRDRGTNYGYTF. The CDR3 bases are TGTGCCAGCAGAGACAGGGGAACTAACTATGGCTACACCTTC. V usage is TRBV27 and J usage is TRBJ1-2; TRBD1 matches at 8 bases. CDR1 is MNHEY and CDR2 is SMNVEV in the germline V gene (reference sequence). Germline trimming cut 6 bases from V and 0 bases from J; bases unmatched to any gene: 3. CDR3 size: 14 residues.

The V gene is TRBV30, the J gene TRBJ1-5; TRBD1 agrees at 7 bases. Unmatched junction bases numbered 1, after V lost 1 base and J lost 4 bases. From germline, CDR1 is GTSNPN and CDR2 SVGIG (reference sequence). CDR3 length equals 13 residues. DNA of the CDR3: TGTGCCTGGAGTGGGGGACAGAATCAGCCCCAGCATTTT. Translated: CAWSGGQNQPQHF.

The chain couples TRBV18 to TRBJ2-5, with D perhaps TRBD1 (5 bases). Looked up from germline, CDR1 is KGHSH and CDR2 is LQKENI. This CDR3 region has 15 residues. V lost 1 base, J lost 1 base, and 10 bases lay in between. This CDR3 reads CASSPRSTAQETQYF. The CDR3, as DNA: TGTGCCAGCTCACCACGCTCGACAGCCCAAGAGACCCAGTACTTC. The whole variable domain, remainder taken from reference TRBV18 and TRBJ2-5, is NAGVMQNPRHLVRRRGQEARLRCSPMKGHSHVYWYRQLPEEGLKFMVYLQKENIIDESGMPKERFSAEFPKEGPSILRIQQVVRGDSAAYFCASSPRSTAQETQYFGPGTRLLVL.

To note about this clone: The junction departs from germline at one end; a sequencing error may be responsible. The CDR3 reads CASSQNFGGNDEAFF. The CDR3 DNA sequence: TGCGCCAGCAGCCAAAATTTTGGTGGGAACGATGAAGCTTTCTTT. The chain is built from TRBV7-9 and TRBJ1-1; D ambiguous. The germline gives CDR1 SEHNR, CDR2 FQNEAQ (reference sequence). The CDR3 has 15 amino acids.

This clone was seen once. The chain recombines TRBV10-3 with TRBJ1-1; weak D call: TRBD1 (5 bases). Trimming left V 7 bases short and J 6 bases short, with 21 bases between. Germline CDR1 and CDR2: ENHRY and SYGVKD. This CDR3 has 15 residues. The CDR3 is CAITFALDAQAEAFF. In DNA, the CDR3 is TGTGCCATCACATTCGCCCTCGACGCACAGGCTGAAGCTTTCTTT.

V gene TRBV6-5 combines with J gene TRBJ1-5, with D unresolved. In germline, CDR1 is MNHEY, CDR2 SVGAGI. This CDR3 contains 13 residues. V shed 8 bases and J shed 4 bases, with 12 bases lying between them. CDR3 nucleotides: TGTGCCAGCCAAGACCGTTGGAATCAGCCCCAGCATTTT. Translating it yields CASQDRWNQPQHF.

V usage is TRBV19 and J usage is TRBJ2-7; D is ambiguous. There are 12 residues in the CDR3. Trimming removed 4 bases at V and 2 bases at J, with 6 bases between. Per germline, CDR1 LNHDA and CDR2 SQIVND (reference sequence). In nucleotides, the CDR3 is TGTGCCAGTAGTAGCGGACCCTACGAGCAGTACTTC. It translates to CASSSGPYEQYF.

This clone has only one observation. This rearrangement joins TRBV18 to TRBJ2-7, with TRBD1 matching 9 bases. The CDR3 spans 15 residues. V was pared by 6 bases and J by 0 bases, with 6 bases of the junction left unmatched. CDR1 and CDR2 from the germline V gene are KGHSH and LQKENI. The CDR3 DNA sequence: TGTGCCAGCTCGCCCGACAGGGGGATCTCCTACGAGCAGTACTTC. This gives the protein CASSPDRGISYEQYF.

V is TRBV30 and J is TRBJ1-5, with D unclear. Trimming took 2 bases from V and 0 from J, leaving 14 bases between them. This CDR3 region has 16 residues. Germline values: CDR1 GTSNPN, CDR2 SVGIG (reference sequence). The CDR3 spells CAWSRRNTDSNQPQHF. DNA of the CDR3: TGTGCCTGGAGTCGACGGAACACTGATAGCAATCAGCCCCAGCATTTT.

The chain joins TRBV5-5 to TRBJ2-7; the D is unclear. CDR1 and CDR2 from the germline V gene are SGHKS and YYEKEE (reference sequence). There are 12 residues in the CDR3. V lost 2 bases and J 1 base, leaving 4 bases between the germline ends. The CDR3 region has the DNA TGTGCCAGCAGCTTTCAGTCCTACGAGCAGTACTTC. It specifies CASSFQSYEQYF.

This chain links TRBV7-8 with TRBJ1-5, with 10 bases that match TRBD1. The CDR3 sequence is 15 residues long. CDR1 is SGHVS, CDR2 FQNEAQ, per germline. V trimming: 9 bases; J trimming: 6 bases; junction bases outside the gene matches: 11. In nucleotides, the CDR3 is TGTGCCAGTAAGGCCGGGACAGGGGCCACTCAGCCCCAGCATTTT. Translated, it gives CASKAGTGATQPQHF.

With regard to this clone: One end of the junction fails to match germline, which may point to a read error. This rearrangement joins TRBV6-5 to TRBJ2-7, with D possibly TRBD2 on 6 matching bases. The germline CDR1 and CDR2 sequences are MNHEY and SVGAGI. The CDR3 sequence is 15 residues long. CDR3 sequence: CASSSQPGLGGDLNF. The CDR3 nucleotides read TGTGCCAGCAGTTCCCAGCCGGGACTCGGTGGAGACTTGAACTTC.

The chain uses TRBV10-3 and TRBJ2-5; D assignment may be TRBD1 or TRBD2 (5 bases each). CDR3 size: 12 residues. Germline V lookup: CDR1 ENHRY, CDR2 SYGVKD. V lost 6 bases and J 3 bases, leaving 8 bases between the germline ends. The DNA for the CDR3 is TGTGCCATCAGGGGGGATAAAGAGACCCAGTACTTC. It translates to CAIRGDKETQYF.

V is TRBV28 and J is TRBJ1-2; weak D call: TRBD1 (5 bases). The V end was cut by 3 bases, the J end by 4 bases, with 12 bases between. Germline V lookup: CDR1 MDHEN, CDR2 SYDVKM. The CDR3 sequence is 14 residues long. The CDR3 spells CASSFGAPSYGYTF. Here the CDR3 DNA reads TGTGCCAGCAGTTTTGGGGCCCCCAGCTATGGCTACACCTTC.

The chain uses TRBV6-1 and TRBJ2-5; 9 bases are shared with TRBD1. CDR1 is MNHNS, CDR2 SASEGT, per germline. The CDR3 has 13 amino acids. The V gene end was trimmed by 6 bases and the J gene end by 5 bases; junction bases not matched to a gene: 4. DNA for the CDR3: TGTGCCAGCAGACGGACAGGGGAGGAGACCCAGTACTTC. This translates into CASRRTGEETQYF.

This chain connects TRBV2 to TRBJ2-5; TRBD1 matches at 10 bases. In germline, CDR1 is SNHLY, CDR2 FYNNEI. The CDR3 spans 15 residues. J gave up 7 bases and V 6 bases, and 11 bases lay outside the gene matches. DNA of the CDR3: TGTGCCAGCAGAGGACAGGGGGAAGTAAGGCGGACCCAGTACTTC. Its translation is CASRGQGEVRRTQYF.

The chain combines TRBV7-9 with TRBJ2-3, with D unresolved. Trimming removed 4 bases at V and 6 bases at J, with 20 bases between. Germline V gives CDR1 SEHNR, CDR2 FQNEAQ (reference sequence). This CDR3 is 16 amino acids long. Here the CDR3 DNA reads TGTGCCAGCAGCTCAACGGGCAGCGCAATTTCGGATACGCAGTATTTT. This gives the protein CASSSTGSAISDTQYF.

The V call is TRBV11-2, the J call TRBJ1-4, with D possibly matching TRBD1 (5 bases). The CDR3 is 18 residues long. Trimming stripped 3 bases from V and 8 bases from J, with 25 bases between. The V gene's germline CDR1 is SGHAT and CDR2 FQNNGV. The CDR3 loop reads CASSLKNNRGKSTEKLFF. The CDR3 nucleotides are TGTGCCAGCAGCTTGAAGAACAACCGGGGCAAGTCCACCGAAAAACTGTTTTTT.

The V call is TRBV6-5, the J call TRBJ1-1; 8 bases line up with TRBD1. Per germline, CDR1 MNHEY and CDR2 SVGAGI. V dropped 6 bases and J dropped 0; count of bases not matched to a gene: 6. The CDR3 runs 15 residues. The CDR3 sequence: CASSRNRGVNTEAFF. CDR3 coding DNA: TGTGCCAGCAGCAGAAACAGGGGGGTGAACACTGAAGCTTTCTTT.

The rearrangement joins TRBV6-1 to TRBJ2-2; D is uncertain. This CDR3 is 15 amino acids long. CDR1 is MNHNS, CDR2 SASEGT, per germline. Trimming took 6 bases from V and 5 from J, leaving 16 bases between them. The CDR3: CASSPFKGETGELFF. CDR3 DNA: TGTGCCAGCAGCCCATTTAAGGGCGAAACCGGGGAGCTGTTTTTT.

The CDR3 nucleotides are TGTGCCATCAGTGAGGGGGTCCCCTACGAGCAGTACTTC. As protein: CAISEGVPYEQYF. The chain recombines TRBV10-3 with TRBJ2-7; D gene uncertain. Germline V gene sequence: CDR1 ENHRY, CDR2 SYGVKD. The CDR3 has 13 residues. V lost 2 bases to trimming and J lost 2 bases, with 7 bases between them.

V usage is TRBV9 and J usage is TRBJ2-1; 9 nucleotides line up with TRBD2. The CDR3 totals 15 residues. Germline lookup yields CDR1 SGDLS and CDR2 YYNGEE. V dropped 2 bases and J dropped 0; count of bases not matched to a gene: 0. CDR3 protein: CASSVTSGSYNEQFF. CDR3 DNA sequence: TGTGCCAGCAGCGTGACTAGCGGCTCCTACAATGAGCAGTTCTTC.

The V call is TRBV11-3, the J call TRBJ2-3, with D perhaps TRBD1 (5 bases). CDR1 is SGHNT, CDR2 YENEEA, per germline. This CDR3 comprises 14 residues. V was trimmed by 4 bases and J by 11 bases, leaving 19 bases between them. The DNA for the CDR3 is TGTGCCAGCAGCTCGATACCCCAGGGTGGGGTGCAGTATTTT. This gives the protein CASSSIPQGGVQYF.

In this sample, this clone turned up once. This sequence joins TRBV2 and TRBJ2-3, with 8 bases fitting TRBD2. The CDR3 spans 15 residues. Germline V gene data show CDR1 as SNHLY and CDR2 as FYNNEI. Trimming cost V 5 bases and J 2 bases; bases outside gene matches: 6. CDR3 loop: CASSSGSWITDTQYF. CDR3 DNA sequence: TGTGCCAGCAGTAGCGGGAGTTGGATCACAGATACGCAGTATTTT.

CDR3 nucleotides: TGTGCCACCAGCAGAGATCTGCAAGCGGGAGGCTCCTACGAGCAGTACTTC. Its translation is CATSRDLQAGGSYEQYF. The chain carries TRBV15 and TRBJ2-5, with 9 bases aligning to TRBD2. The J call may not be correct, given that the DNA end is closer to TRBJ2-7. The CDR3 consists of 17 residues. The V gene's germline CDR1 is LNHNV and CDR2 YYDKDF (reference sequence).

The J gene is TRBJ2-1, the V gene TRBV11-2, with D perhaps matching TRBD1 (6 bases). The V gene lost 5 bases and the J gene lost 2 bases, with 13 bases spanning the gap. CDR3 length equals 15 residues. Germline loops: CDR1 SGHAT, CDR2 FQNNGV. CDR3 nucleotide sequence: TGTGCCAGCAGCGAGGAAGGACAGACCTACAATGAGCAGTTCTTC. It translates to CASSEEGQTYNEQFF. Full variable domain (remainder filled in from reference TRBV11-2 and TRBJ2-1): EAGVAQSPRYKIIEKRQSVAFWCNPISGHATLYWYQQILGQGPKLLIQFQNNGVVDDSQLPKDRFSAERLKGVDSTLKIQPAKLEDSAVYLCASSEEGQTYNEQFFGPGTRLTVL.